A selection of T cell receptor beta chains follows, all from one sample in a study of blood T cell repertoires in COVID-19. Using immunoSEQ multiplex PCR, the repertoire was profiled, and TCRdb retains in-frame clones only, with some absent. The data show roughly 250,000 clones, around 82% seen once. The sample comprised peripheral blood. Every receptor here comes from an elderly woman with active or convalescent COVID-19. CDR3s include the opening cysteine and the closing phenylalanine or tryptophan. The D gene is left open where the match is weak. Size is omitted from some rows. Given values are once, few, many or a class for expanded clones.

J gene: TRBJ1-2; clone size: NA; D gene: TRBD1; V gene: TRBV12-3/TRBV12-4; CDR3 DNA: TGTGCCAGCAGTCCTCAGACAGGGGACGGCTACACCTTC; CDR3 protein: CASSPQTGDGYTF
J gene: TRBJ1-5; clone size: NA; D gene: NA; V gene: TRBV28; CDR3 DNA: TGTGCCAGCAGTCGGACACCAAATCAGCCCCAGCATTTT; CDR3 protein: CASSRTPNQPQHF
J gene: TRBJ2-1; clone size: NA; D gene: NA; V gene: TRBV5-4; CDR3 DNA: TGTGCCAGCACCCAGGGGGTAGCGGACAATGAGCAGTTCTTC; CDR3 protein: CASTQGVADNEQFF
J gene: TRBJ1-6; clone size: NA; D gene: NA; V gene: TRBV10-2; CDR3 DNA: TGCGCCAGCAGGGTTGAGGGGGGGGGCTATAATTCACCCCTCCACTTT; CDR3 protein: CASRVEGGGYNSPLHF
J gene: TRBJ2-7; clone size: NA; D gene: NA; V gene: TRBV7-9; CDR3 DNA: TGTGCCAGCAGCTTAGCGGGTGGGCAGGGGATGTACGAGCAGTACTTC; CDR3 protein: CASSLAGGQGMYEQYF
J gene: TRBJ1-2; clone size: few; D gene: NA; V gene: TRBV24-1; CDR3 DNA: TGTGCCACCAGTGATCCTCGTTGGAGAGGGAATGGCTACACCTTC; CDR3 protein: CATSDPRWRGNGYTF
J gene: TRBJ2-1; clone size: NA; D gene: NA; V gene: TRBV6-4; CDR3 DNA: TGTGCCAGCAGTGCTTCCAGGTACAATGAGCAGTTCTTC; CDR3 protein: CASSASRYNEQFF
J gene: TRBJ1-4; clone size: NA; D gene: NA; V gene: TRBV10-3; CDR3 DNA: TGTGCCATCAGTGAGTCCTCTTCCCAGATCAATGAAAAACTGTTTTTT; CDR3 protein: CAISESSSQINEKLFF
J gene: TRBJ2-7; clone size: NA; D gene: NA; V gene: TRBV19; CDR3 DNA: TGTGCCAGTAGGGCAGCAATAGCGGCAGAAGAGCAGTACTTC; CDR3 protein: CASRAAIAAEEQYF
J gene: TRBJ1-3; clone size: NA; D gene: NA; V gene: TRBV20-1; CDR3 DNA: TGCAGTGTTTACTCTGGAAACACCATATATTTT; CDR3 protein: CSVYSGNTIYF
J gene: TRBJ1-5; clone size: NA; D gene: NA; V gene: TRBV4-1; CDR3 DNA: TGCGCCAGCAGCCAAGGACAGCTGGATCAGCCCCAGCATTTT; CDR3 protein: CASSQGQLDQPQHF
J gene: TRBJ1-1; clone size: NA; D gene: NA; V gene: TRBV19; CDR3 DNA: TGTGCCACCAAGACAGAAAAGGAGATGAACACTGAAGCTTTCTTT; CDR3 protein: CATKTEKEMNTEAFF
J gene: TRBJ1-1; clone size: NA; D gene: NA; V gene: TRBV24-1; CDR3 DNA: TGTGCCACCAGGGTCCGGGGGACTGAAGCTTTCTTT; CDR3 protein: CATRVRGTEAFF
J gene: TRBJ2-7; clone size: once; D gene: NA; V gene: TRBV5-1; CDR3 DNA: TGCGCCAGCAGCTTGTCACCGGACAGAGGAGAGAACGAGCAGTACTTC; CDR3 protein: CASSLSPDRGENEQYF
J gene: TRBJ1-5; clone size: NA; D gene: NA; V gene: TRBV21-1; CDR3 DNA: TGTGCCAGCAGCAAAGGTGCGGCAGGGGCAGACTGCAATCAGCCCCAGCATTTT; CDR3 protein: CASSKGAAGADCNQPQHF
J gene: TRBJ1-5; clone size: NA; D gene: NA; V gene: TRBV5-6; CDR3 DNA: TGTGCCAGCAGCCCCGACAAGGTGGAACCCAGTCGAAGCAATCAGCCCCAGCATTTT; CDR3 protein: CASSPDKVEPSRSNQPQHF
J gene: TRBJ2-2; clone size: NA; D gene: TRBD2; V gene: TRBV7-8; CDR3 DNA: TGTGCCAGCAGGTCGGTAGCGGGAGACAACACCGGGGAGCTGTTTTTT; CDR3 protein: CASRSVAGDNTGELFF
J gene: TRBJ2-2; clone size: few; D gene: TRBD1; V gene: TRBV5-4; CDR3 DNA: TGTGCCAGCAGCTCGACCCTGGGACAGGGGTATGCCGGGGAGCTGTTTTTT; CDR3 protein: CASSSTLGQGYAGELFF
J gene: TRBJ2-7; clone size: NA; D gene: NA; V gene: TRBV19; CDR3 DNA: TGTGCCAGTAGTATACAAGGCAGGGCAAACGAGCAGTACTTC; CDR3 protein: CASSIQGRANEQYF
J gene: TRBJ1-4; clone size: NA; D gene: NA; V gene: TRBV7-9; CDR3 DNA: TGTGCCAGCAGCTCGGACAGCGAAAAACTGTTTTTT; CDR3 protein: CASSSDSEKLFF
J gene: TRBJ2-1; clone size: NA; D gene: TRBD2; V gene: TRBV29-1; CDR3 DNA: TGCAGCGTTGTGCCTAGCGGGGGCTCCTACAATGAGCAGTTCTTC; CDR3 protein: CSVVPSGGSYNEQFF
J gene: TRBJ1-6; clone size: NA; D gene: TRBD1; V gene: TRBV19; CDR3 DNA: TGTGCCAGTAGTACACACAGGGGAAGGAGCTCCTATAATTCACCCCTCCACTTT; CDR3 protein: CASSTHRGRSSYNSPLHF
J gene: TRBJ2-3; clone size: NA; D gene: TRBD2; V gene: TRBV24-1; CDR3 DNA: TGTGCCACCAGTGACCAGCGGGGGGGCCGGGGAACGCAGTATTTT; CDR3 protein: CATSDQRGGRGTQYF
J gene: TRBJ2-1; clone size: NA; D gene: TRBD2; V gene: TRBV6-4; CDR3 DNA: TGTGCCAGCAGTGACTCTAGCGGGTCCTATGTGGATGAGCAGTTCTTC; CDR3 protein: CASSDSSGSYVDEQFF
J gene: TRBJ1-5; clone size: NA; D gene: NA; V gene: TRBV20-1; CDR3 DNA: TGCAGTGCTAGTTATTGGACATGGGGCAATCAGCCCCAGCATTTT; CDR3 protein: CSASYWTWGNQPQHF
J gene: TRBJ1-4; clone size: NA; D gene: NA; V gene: TRBV6-5; CDR3 DNA: TGTGCCAGCAGTTACTCACAGAATGAAAAACTGTTTTTT; CDR3 protein: CASSYSQNEKLFF
J gene: TRBJ2-7; clone size: NA; D gene: NA; V gene: TRBV6-5; CDR3 DNA: TGTGCCAGCAGGGATCGGGACATATTAGCCCACGAGCAGTACTTC; CDR3 protein: CASRDRDILAHEQYF
J gene: TRBJ2-1; clone size: NA; D gene: TRBD2; V gene: TRBV28; CDR3 DNA: TGTGCCAGCAGTTTAATGTTGGGGCTAGCGGGACCTGATGAGCAGTTCTTC; CDR3 protein: CASSLMLGLAGPDEQFF
J gene: TRBJ2-4; clone size: NA; D gene: NA; V gene: TRBV2; CDR3 DNA: TGTGCCAGCAGTGAGTCCGGCGGGGGCGGAAACATTCAGTACTTC; CDR3 protein: CASSESGGGGNIQYF
J gene: TRBJ1-1; clone size: NA; D gene: NA; V gene: TRBV18; CDR3 DNA: TGTGCCAGCTCACCATCTATTACAGCCTACACTGAAGCTTTCTTT; CDR3 protein: CASSPSITAYTEAFF